This T cell receptor (beta chain) was sequenced for a study of OX40 agonist ivuxolimab in advanced cancers. Profiling relied on immunoSEQ multiplex PCR, and the TCRdb table lists in-frame clones only, not all of them. The table includes about 74,000 clones, less than 90% detected once. At baseline, cycle 4 day 1, and cycle 7 day 1, blood was sampled. The sequencing used CD4+ or CD8+ T cells sorted from blood, collected in a trial of the OX40 agonist ivuxolimab. This TCR derives from an adult with an advanced solid tumor such as melanoma, head and neck, liver or kidney cancer.

CDR3 residues: CASSYEDPYNEQFF. CDR3 sequence (DNA): TGTGCCAGCAGTTATGAAGACCCCTACAATGAGCAGTTCTTC. The chain joins TRBV6-6 to TRBJ2-1; no definite D call. CDR3 length: 14 amino acids. The ends were cut back, 3 bases at V and 2 bases at J, with 8 bases in the middle. Looked up from germline, CDR1 is MNHNY and CDR2 is SVGAGI (reference sequence).